One sample yielded the 27 T cell receptor beta chains listed below, sequenced in a study of breast tumors, draining lymph nodes, adjacent tissues. Axillary draining lymph nodes of breast cancer patients supplied the node samples. TCRdb recomputed calls from the multiplex PCR reads with MiXCR, one row per CDR3 protein. The data show 130,000 or so distinct CDR3 sequences, around 24% seen once. The sample consisted of axillary lymph node tissue. The source of these receptors is a female donor with breast cancer. Some clones in this sample may be carry-over from other donors' samples.

This clonotype was observed at least ten times. The V call is TRBV3-1, the J call TRBJ2-3, with TRBD2 matching 11 bases. The CDR3 is 16 amino acids. The germline CDR1 and CDR2 sequences are LGHDT and YNNKEL (reference sequence). After removal of 4 bases from V and 0 bases from J, the junction contained 3 bases not matched to a gene. CDR3 loop: CASSPGLAESTDTQYF. The DNA for the CDR3 is TGTGCCAGCAGCCCGGGACTAGCGGAAAGCACAGATACGCAGTATTTT.

The J gene is TRBJ2-1, the V gene TRBV9; D is unclear. The CDR3 contains 15 residues. V was cut by 4 bases and J by 10 bases, with 21 bases left in between. Germline V gene data show CDR1 as SGDLS and CDR2 as YYNGEE. The CDR3 sequence: CASSPGGASAGEQFF. As DNA, the CDR3 is TGTGCCAGCAGCCCCGGTGGAGCGTCTGCCGGGGAGCAGTTCTTC.

This clonotype occurred many times. The chain uses TRBV15 and TRBJ1-5; D gene ambiguous. Germline CDR1 reads LNHNV; CDR2 reads YYDKDF (reference sequence). Trimming pared 2 bases from V and 6 bases from J, leaving 14 bases between. The CDR3 has 15 amino acids. Written as DNA, the CDR3 is TGTGCCACCAGCAGATCGCGCGACATCTCTCAGCCCCAGCATTTT. Translation: CATSRSRDISQPQHF.

This clonotype was detected many times. CDR3 protein: CASSIGGGYGSGANVLTF. The DNA of the CDR3 is TGTGCCAGTAGTATAGGTGGGGGCTATGGGTCTGGGGCCAACGTCCTGACTTTC. The V and J genes are TRBV19 and TRBJ2-6; tentative D call: TRBD1 (6 bases). CDR1 and CDR2 (germline): LNHDA, SQIVND (reference sequence). This CDR3 region has 18 residues. V was cut by 1 base and J by 1 base, with 14 bases left in between.

Ten or more counts support this clonotype. V gene TRBV12-3 or TRBV12-4 combines with J gene TRBJ2-5; 7 nucleotides line up with TRBD2. The V segment lost 2 bases and the J segment 5 bases; nucleotides outside the gene matches: 2. This CDR3 is built from 13 residues. The CDR3 bases are TGTGCCAGCAGTTTACAGGGAGGGGAGACCCAGTACTTC. Its translation: CASSLQGGETQYF.

At least ten counts were recorded for this clonotype. This chain joins TRBV7-6 and TRBJ2-7, with TRBD1 matching over 10 bases. The V and J ends lost 5 bases and 5 bases, in that order; junction bases with no gene match: 6. The CDR3 covers 14 residues. In germline, CDR1 is SGHVS, CDR2 FNYEAQ. CDR3: CASSQGQGPHEQYF. The CDR3 DNA reads as TGTGCCAGCAGCCAGGGACAGGGGCCCCACGAGCAGTACTTC.

For this clonotype: Sequence at one end of the junction differs from germline and may be a read error. The chain joins TRBV15 to TRBJ2-1, with D unresolved. The CDR3 runs 16 residues. Per germline, CDR1 LNHNV and CDR2 YYDKDF (reference sequence). This CDR3 reads CATSRDLVSSYNEQFF. The CDR3 coding sequence is TGTGCCACTAGCAGAGACCTGGTGAGCTCCTACAATGAGCAGTTCTTC.

This clonotype has a count of ten or more. The V call is TRBV9, the J call TRBJ2-5; possible D gene TRBD2, 5 bases. CDR3 length: 15 amino acids. The germline V and J ends were trimmed by 3 bases and 8 bases, with 20 bases remaining between them. Germline CDR1 is SGDLS and CDR2 is YYNGEE. The CDR3 region is CASSAEVGVKRTQYF. The CDR3 coding sequence is TGTGCCAGCAGCGCGGAGGTGGGAGTCAAGAGAACCCAGTACTTC.

The chain carries TRBV6-5 and TRBJ2-7; the match to TRBD2 covers 9 bases. CDR3 size: 14 residues. The germline V gene has CDR1 MNHEY and CDR2 SVGAGI. V trimming: 8 bases; J trimming: 3 bases; junction bases outside the gene matches: 8. CDR3: CASGRLAGYYEQYF. In DNA form, the CDR3 reads TGTGCCAGCGGTCGCCTAGCGGGATACTACGAGCAGTACTTC.

This clonotype has a count of ten or more. This chain links TRBV7-9 with TRBJ1-3; perhaps TRBD1 as D (6 bases). The CDR3 spans 15 residues. With 3 bases removed from V and 2 bases from J, the gap between germline ends came to 11 bases. Germline V gene lookup returns CDR1 SEHNR and CDR2 FQNEAQ (reference sequence). Here the CDR3 DNA reads TGTGCCAGCAGCTTTGGGGGGGGGCCTGGAAACACCATATATTTT. The encoded protein is CASSFGGGPGNTIYF.

Comments on this clonotype: Being one base from a much bigger clone, this may be a read error. V is TRBV7-2 and J is TRBJ1-2; 11 nucleotides match TRBD1. Germline assignment: CDR1 SGHTA and CDR2 FQGNSA. The CDR3 extends over 18 amino acids. The CDR3, as DNA: TGTGCCAGCAGCTCGGCCGGGACAGGGGGGCGCGGGTACTATGGCTTCACCTTC. Protein: CASSSAGTGGRGYYGFTF.

This sequence joins TRBV30 and TRBJ1-5; no definite D call. The length of the CDR3 is 12 residues. Trimming stripped 5 bases from V and 0 bases from J, with 5 bases between. Germline V gene data show CDR1 as GTSNPN and CDR2 as SVGIG (reference sequence). The CDR3 loop is CAWDTSNQPQHF. In DNA, the CDR3 is TGTGCCTGGGACACTAGCAATCAGCCCCAGCATTTT.

This clonotype was recorded at least ten times. The rearrangement uses TRBV28 and TRBJ2-3, with D perhaps TRBD1 (5 bases). The CDR3 length is 15 residues. In germline, CDR1 is MDHEN, CDR2 SYDVKM. V was shortened by 2 bases and J by 0 bases, with 9 bases between the two germline ends. CDR3 nucleotide sequence: TGTGCCAGCAGTTTAAACCGACAGAGCACAGATACGCAGTATTTT. Its translation is CASSLNRQSTDTQYF.

This clonotype was seen many times. This chain links TRBV20-1 with TRBJ1-2; D remains ambiguous. V was pared by 6 bases and J by 2 bases, with 13 bases between. Germline V gene data show CDR1 as DFQATT and CDR2 as SNEGSKA (reference sequence). CDR3 length: 13 residues. The CDR3 reads CSAATEENYGYTF. CDR3 bases: TGCAGTGCCGCAACAGAGGAGAACTATGGCTACACCTTC.

Ten or more counts support this clonotype. V and J are TRBV5-6 and TRBJ2-7; TRBD2 matches 9 bases. Germline V CDR1 and CDR2: SGHDT, YYEEEE. CDR3 length: 19 amino acids. After removal of 0 bases from V and 6 bases from J, the junction contained 19 bases not matched to a gene. CDR3: CASSLVPHLSAGGPGEQYF. In nucleotides, the CDR3 is TGTGCCAGCAGCTTGGTGCCCCATTTGTCCGCGGGAGGGCCCGGCGAGCAGTACTTC.

This clonotype was seen repeatedly, ten times or more. The V gene is TRBV19, the J gene TRBJ1-5, with 8 bases matching TRBD1. There are 17 residues in the CDR3. Germline V CDR1 and CDR2: LNHDA, SQIVND (reference sequence). V lost 8 bases and J lost 3; bases outside the gene matches: 15. The CDR3 bases are TGTGCCAGTGGGACAGGCGAGGTATGGGGCGTCAATCAGCCCCAGCATTTT. Translating it yields CASGTGEVWGVNQPQHF.

In its sample, this clonotype was seen many times. The chain joins TRBV19 to TRBJ2-2; TRBD2 matches at 12 bases. V shed 4 bases and J 5 bases; nucleotides not matched to a gene: 5. CDR3 length: 16 amino acids. Germline V CDR1 and CDR2: LNHDA, SQIVND (reference sequence). The CDR3: CASSTGLAGRTGELFF. CDR3 nucleotides: TGTGCCAGTAGTACCGGACTAGCGGGAAGAACCGGGGAGCTGTTTTTT. Supplemented by reference TRBV19 and TRBJ2-2, the full variable domain reads DGGITQSPKYLFRKEGQNVTLSCEQNLNHDAMYWYRQDPGQGLRLIYYSQIVNDFQKGDIAEGYSVSREKKESFPLTVTSAQKNPTAFYLCASSTGLAGRTGELFFGEGSRLTVL.

The chain carries TRBV6-4 and TRBJ2-1, with 7 bases aligning to TRBD2. CDR1 MRHNA and CDR2 SNTAGT come from the germline V gene. V lost 5 bases, J lost 8 bases, and 12 bases stayed unmatched. CDR3 length: 15 amino acids. Written as DNA, the CDR3 is TGTGCCAGCAGTCCTGGGAGGGCCAAATACGATGAGCAGTTCTTC. Protein sequence: CASSPGRAKYDEQFF.

Of note for this clonotype: A much larger clone lies a single base off, so this may be a read error. V and J are TRBV29-1 and TRBJ2-2; D is uncertain. Germline values: CDR1 SQVTM, CDR2 ANQGSEA. V lost 4 bases to trimming and J lost 6 bases, with 12 bases between them. The CDR3 is 13 amino acids. In DNA form, the CDR3 reads TGCAGCGTTGCCCCAGCTCCCCCCGGGGAGCTGTTTTTT. As protein: CSVAPAPPGELFF.

Notes on this clonotype: This clone may be a read error of a much larger clone one base away. J is TRBJ2-7 and V is TRBV5-4; 10 bases fit TRBD2. The CDR3 is 16 amino acids. Germline V gene lookup returns CDR1 SGHNT and CDR2 YYREEE (reference sequence). The CDR3 loop is CASSLAGLAGDGEQHF. CDR3 coding DNA: TGTGCCAGCAGCTTGGCCGGGCTAGCGGGAGATGGGGAGCAGCACTTC. Filled out from reference TRBV5-4 and TRBJ2-7, the complete variable domain reads ETGVTQSPTHLIKTRGQQVTLRCSSQSGHNTVSWYQQALGQGPQFIFQYYREEENGRGNFPPRFSGLQFPNYSSELNVNALELDDSALYLCASSLAGLAGDGEQHFGPGTRLTVT.

This clonotype has ten or more counts. The chain uses TRBV12-3 or TRBV12-4 and TRBJ2-7, with D tentatively TRBD2 (5 bases). The V end was cut by 1 base, the J end by 1 base, with 14 bases between. This CDR3 has 16 amino acids. This CDR3 reads CASSLGIGGESYEQYF. The CDR3 DNA sequence: TGTGCCAGCAGTTTAGGGATTGGAGGAGAATCCTACGAGCAGTACTTC.

The chain has TRBV7-2 and TRBJ2-7; TRBD2 is a possible D gene (6 bases). The CDR3 is 16 residues long. The germline V and J ends were trimmed by 2 bases and 4 bases, with 18 bases remaining between them. Per the germline V gene, CDR1 is SGHTA and CDR2 is FQGNSA. The CDR3 protein is CASSLYSAGPPYEQYF. The CDR3 DNA reads TGTGCCAGCAGCTTATACTCCGCGGGGCCCCCATACGAGCAGTACTTC.

This clonotype was counted many times. This rearrangement joins TRBV12-3 or TRBV12-4 to TRBJ2-1; the D is unclear. The CDR3 totals 11 residues. Trimming removed 5 bases from V and 10 bases from J, with 9 bases in between. CDR3 nucleotide sequence: TGTGCCAGCAGTCCCGGTCGGGAGCAGTTCTTC. It codes for CASSPGREQFF.

This clonotype was counted many times. The genes are TRBV19 and TRBJ2-1; 9 bases align to TRBD2. The J segment lost 2 bases and the V segment lost 4 bases, leaving 0 bases of the junction unmatched. The CDR3 has 14 amino acids. Per the germline V gene, CDR1 is LNHDA and CDR2 is SQIVND (reference sequence). The CDR3 DNA reads TGTGCCAGTAGTAGCGGGAGGGCCTACAATGAGCAGTTCTTC. It codes for CASSSGRAYNEQFF.

This clonotype was recorded at least ten times. The rearrangement uses TRBV5-1 and TRBJ2-2, with D possibly matching TRBD2 (6 bases). Germline CDR1 SGHRS, CDR2 YFSETQ. V shed 2 bases and J shed 0 bases, with 14 bases lying between them. This CDR3 is built from 17 residues. CDR3 sequence (DNA): TGCGCCAGCAGCTTAGAACTAGCTACCGCGAACACCGGGGAGCTGTTTTTT. Residues: CASSLELATANTGELFF.

The sample holds many counts of this clonotype. V and J are TRBV19 and TRBJ2-2; unclear D gene. V lost 2 bases to trimming and J lost 5 bases, with 18 bases between them. Germline CDR1 and CDR2: LNHDA and SQIVND (reference sequence). The CDR3 has 17 residues. CDR3 nucleotide sequence: TGTGCCAGTAGTATAAATCTTCCCAATAGGAAGACCGGGGAGCTGTTTTTT. Translation: CASSINLPNRKTGELFF.

This clonotype was counted at least ten times. The chain recombines TRBV12-3 or TRBV12-4 with TRBJ1-2; D might be TRBD1 (5 bases). This CDR3 has 14 residues. Trimming took off 0 bases at V and 8 bases at J, with 13 bases between the two ends. The CDR3 protein is CASSLAGRSIGYTF. The CDR3 region has the DNA TGTGCCAGCAGTTTAGCGGGACGTTCGATAGGCTACACCTTC.